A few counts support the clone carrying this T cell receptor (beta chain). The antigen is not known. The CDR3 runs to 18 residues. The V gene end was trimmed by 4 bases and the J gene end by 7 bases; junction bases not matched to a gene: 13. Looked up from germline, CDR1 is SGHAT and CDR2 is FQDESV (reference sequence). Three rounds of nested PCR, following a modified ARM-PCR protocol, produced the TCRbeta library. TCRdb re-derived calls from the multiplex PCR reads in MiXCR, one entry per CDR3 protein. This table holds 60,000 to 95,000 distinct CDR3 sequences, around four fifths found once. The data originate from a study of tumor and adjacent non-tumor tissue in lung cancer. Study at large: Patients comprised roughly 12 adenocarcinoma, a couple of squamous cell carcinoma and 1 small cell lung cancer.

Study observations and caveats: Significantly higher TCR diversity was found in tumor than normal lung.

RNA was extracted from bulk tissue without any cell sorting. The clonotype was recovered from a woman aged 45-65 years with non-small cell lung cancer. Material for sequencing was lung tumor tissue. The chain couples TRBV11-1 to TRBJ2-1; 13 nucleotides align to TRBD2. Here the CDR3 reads CASSSESRTSGSGNEQFF. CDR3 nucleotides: TGTGCCAGCAGCTCAGAATCGAGGACTAGCGGGAGTGGTAATGAGCAGTTCTTC. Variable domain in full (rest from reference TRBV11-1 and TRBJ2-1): EAEVAQSPRYKITEKSQAVAFWCDPISGHATLYWYRQILGQGPELLVQFQDESVVDDSQLPKDRFSAERLKGVDSTLKIQPAELGDSAMYLCASSSESRTSGSGNEQFFGPGTRLTVL.